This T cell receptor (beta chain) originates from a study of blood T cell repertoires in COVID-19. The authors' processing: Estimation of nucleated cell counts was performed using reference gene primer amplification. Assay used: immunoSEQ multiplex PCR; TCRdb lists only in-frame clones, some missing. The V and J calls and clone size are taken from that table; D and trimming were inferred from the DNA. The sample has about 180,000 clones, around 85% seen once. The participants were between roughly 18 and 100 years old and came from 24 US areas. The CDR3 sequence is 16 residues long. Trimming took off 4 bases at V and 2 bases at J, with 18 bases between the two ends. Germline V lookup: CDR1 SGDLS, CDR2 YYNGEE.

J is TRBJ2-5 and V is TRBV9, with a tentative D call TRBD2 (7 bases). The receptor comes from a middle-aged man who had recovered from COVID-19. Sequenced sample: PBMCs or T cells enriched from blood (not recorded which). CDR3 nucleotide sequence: TGTGCCAGCAGCCCATGGGGGGGCAGTACTCAAGAGACCCAGTACTTC. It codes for CASSPWGGSTQETQYF.